This entry lists 13 T cell receptor beta chains sequenced from one sample in a study of CD8 T cells in Susac syndrome. It was with random hexamers that about 0.45 to 1 ug RNA was reverse transcribed. TCRdb fed the immunoSEQ multiplex PCR reads into MiXCR, producing one record per CDR3 protein. The sample lists approximately 190,000 distinct CDR3 sequences, over 90% occurring once. The sequencing input was CD8+ T cells from PBMCs. The receptors come from a human donor with Susac syndrome.

The chain carries TRBV11-2 and TRBJ2-5, with no clear D. Trimming cost V 3 bases and J 2 bases, with 10 bases left between them. Germline CDR1 and CDR2: SGHAT and FQNNGV. The CDR3 totals 14 residues. The CDR3 region has the DNA TGTGCCAGCAGCTTCTGGACGACGCAAGAGACCCAGTACTTC. It is translated as CASSFWTTQETQYF.

The rearrangement uses TRBV13 and TRBJ2-7, with D possibly TRBD1 on 6 matching bases. CDR1 and CDR2 from the germline V gene are PRHDT and FYEKMQ (reference sequence). The V gene lost 2 bases and the J gene lost 0 bases, with 8 bases spanning the gap. The CDR3 has 14 amino acids. The CDR3 loop reads CASSLQQGSYEQYF. CDR3 DNA sequence: TGTGCCAGCAGCTTACAACAGGGCTCCTACGAGCAGTACTTC.

This sequence joins TRBV25-1 and TRBJ2-3; TRBD2 matches 7 bases. This CDR3 comprises 15 residues. Germline assignment: CDR1 MGHDK and CDR2 SYGVNS. J gave up 4 bases and V 2 bases, and 6 bases lay outside the gene matches. The CDR3 DNA reads TGTGCCAGCAGTGAACAAACGGGAGGCCCAGATACGCAGTATTTT. Translating it yields CASSEQTGGPDTQYF. Looking up the rest from reference TRBV25-1 and TRBJ2-3 gives the full variable domain: EADIYQTPRYLVIGTGKKITLECSQTMGHDKMYWYQQDPGMELHLIHYSYGVNSTEKGDLSSESTVSRIRTEHFPLTLESARPSHTSQYLCASSEQTGGPDTQYFGPGTRLTVL.

The chain joins TRBV29-1 to TRBJ2-3, with 7 bases matching TRBD2. Trimming took 4 bases from V and 6 from J; bases not matched to a gene: 7. Germline lookup yields CDR1 SQVTM and CDR2 ANQGSEA. This CDR3 comprises 13 residues. The CDR3 is CSVGRENDDTQYF. Written as DNA, the CDR3 is TGCAGCGTTGGGCGGGAGAATGACGATACGCAGTATTTT.

V is TRBV23-1 and J is TRBJ1-5, with TRBD1 matching over 7 bases. TRBV23-1 is recorded as an ORF, its role being uncertain. The ends lost 4 bases at V and 9 bases at J; junction bases unmatched: 6. CDR3 size: 13 residues. The DNA of the CDR3 is TGCGCCAGCAGTCGGGACAGCCTGTGGCCCCAGCATTTT. Its translation: CASSRDSLWPQHF.

V usage is TRBV6-6 and J usage is TRBJ2-7; TRBD2 is a possible D gene (6 bases). This CDR3 spans 11 amino acids. Trimming removed 8 bases from V and 6 bases from J, with 11 bases in between. Germline V gene lookup returns CDR1 MNHNY and CDR2 SVGAGI (reference sequence). CDR3: CASAGGSEQYF. The DNA for the CDR3 is TGTGCCAGCGCTGGGGGGAGCGAGCAGTACTTC.

The chain joins TRBV4-1 to TRBJ2-3; 7 nucleotides agree with TRBD1. The CDR3 runs 15 residues. The J segment lost 3 bases and the V segment lost 1 base, leaving 4 bases of the junction unmatched. Germline loops: CDR1 MGHRA, CDR2 YSYEKL. CDR3 protein: CASSQVNRGTDTQYF. CDR3 nucleotide sequence: TGCGCCAGCAGCCAAGTAAACAGGGGAACAGATACGCAGTATTTT.

The chain employs TRBV9 and TRBJ2-2, with TRBD1 matching over 8 bases. Germline CDR1 is SGDLS and CDR2 is YYNGEE. This CDR3 region has 16 residues. The V gene end was trimmed by 4 bases and the J gene end by 4 bases; junction bases not matched to a gene: 9. The CDR3 region is CASSSGRTGTTGELFF. CDR3 DNA sequence: TGTGCCAGCAGCTCTGGGCGGACAGGGACCACCGGGGAGCTGTTTTTT.

The chain uses TRBV3-1 and TRBJ2-7; either TRBD1 or TRBD2 may supply D (5 bases each). The CDR3 has 15 amino acids. Germline V lookup: CDR1 LGHDT, CDR2 YNNKEL (reference sequence). The germline V and J ends were trimmed by 0 bases and 6 bases, with 15 bases remaining between them. The CDR3 is CASSQEMGVLAEQYF. The CDR3 nucleotides read TGTGCCAGCAGCCAAGAAATGGGGGTCTTAGCCGAGCAGTACTTC.

This chain links TRBV20-1 with TRBJ1-1; D is perhaps TRBD1 (5 bases). The CDR3 has 16 residues. Germline V gene lookup returns CDR1 DFQATT and CDR2 SNEGSKA (reference sequence). Trimming removed 0 bases from V and 3 bases from J, with 17 bases in between. CDR3 residues: CSAREPARGWDTEAFF. CDR3 nucleotide sequence: TGCAGTGCTAGAGAACCCGCCCGGGGCTGGGACACTGAAGCTTTCTTT.

The V gene is TRBV3-1, the J gene TRBJ2-2, with 9 bases matching TRBD1. This CDR3 is built from 17 residues. Germline lookup yields CDR1 LGHDT and CDR2 YNNKEL (reference sequence). Germline trimming cut 0 bases from V and 8 bases from J; bases unmatched to any gene: 10. The CDR3 loop is CASSQDAAQGASGELFF. Written as DNA, the CDR3 is TGTGCCAGCAGCCAAGACGCGGCACAGGGGGCTTCAGGGGAGCTGTTTTTT.

The chain joins TRBV6-5 to TRBJ1-6; D remains unclear. V was trimmed by 6 bases and J by 0 bases, leaving 9 bases between them. The length of the CDR3 is 15 residues. In germline, CDR1 is MNHEY, CDR2 SVGAGI. The DNA for the CDR3 is TGTGCCAGCAGAGGCATGAGCTCCTATAATTCACCCCTCCACTTT. Its translation: CASRGMSSYNSPLHF.

V and J are TRBV28 and TRBJ2-4; 9 nucleotides align to TRBD2. Unmatched junction bases numbered 8, after V lost 8 bases and J lost 9 bases. Germline assignment: CDR1 MDHEN and CDR2 SYDVKM. This CDR3 comprises 13 residues. The CDR3 protein is CASGIAGEPIQYF. For the CDR3, the DNA is TGTGCCAGCGGAATAGCGGGAGAGCCCATTCAGTACTTC.